This T cell receptor beta chain was recovered during a study of shared clonotypes between healthy human individuals. Turning to this clone: Its antigen is still unknown.

V lost 4 bases and J 3 bases, leaving 12 bases between the germline ends. CDR3 length: 14 residues. Germline CDR1 and CDR2: MGHRA and YSYEKL. About 30,000 T cell genomes, or approximately 190 ng DNA, went into the sorted-subset replicate PCRs. Here immunoSEQ multiplex PCR was the method, and the copy in TCRdb shows in-frame clones only, minus some. Of approximately 530,000 clones detected, 96% appear once; the ten largest clones hold about 0.064%. General observations from the study: The sharing of approximately 5.1% of naive CD4 clonotypes was seen across a handful of donors. Sequencing of the sorted subsets was shown by rarefaction to be incomplete despite large depth. It was anticipated that sequencing depth would influence how many clonotypes donors shared.

This sequence was found in a woman aged 25-40 years in good health. Sequenced material: naive CD4+ T cells sorted from blood. Sample subset: CD45RA+ positively selected. The chain links TRBV4-1 to TRBJ1-2, with TRBD1 as a possible D gene (6 bases). The CDR3 bases are TGCGCCAGCAGCCGAACAGGGTTTGACTATGGCTACACCTTC. This sequence encodes CASSRTGFDYGYTF.